These 27 T cell receptor beta chains share one sample of origin, sequenced in a study of T cells in Graves' hyperthyroidism and ophthalmopathy. Amplified regions were TCR beta CDR3 sequences from RNA transcripts. During a first-round RT-PCR of the TCR CDR3, the HTBI primer set was used. One entry per CDR3 protein results from TCRdb running MiXCR on the multiplex PCR reads. The sample yields about 280,000 distinct CDR3 sequences, 25% to 30% seen once. Sequencing input: blood. These receptors all stem from a middle-aged man with Graves' hyperthyroidism that later progressed to Graves' ophthalmopathy.

The chain has TRBV12-3 or TRBV12-4 and TRBJ2-5, with 10 bases that match TRBD1. The CDR3 sequence is 13 residues long. Trimming at V came to 5 bases and at J to 7 bases, leaving 4 bases not matched to a gene. CDR3 in amino acids: CASSPWTGGTQYF. The CDR3 bases are TGTGCCAGCAGTCCCTGGACAGGGGGGACCCAGTACTTC.

This clonotype showed up many times. The rearrangement joins TRBV15 to TRBJ1-2; TRBD1 agrees at 10 bases. Germline trimming cut 1 base from V and 8 bases from J; bases unmatched to any gene: 4. Germline assignment: CDR1 LNHNV and CDR2 YYDKDF (reference sequence). The CDR3 is 14 amino acids. The CDR3 nucleotides are TGTGCCACCAGCAGAGGGGACAGGGGCCGGGGCTACACCTTC. It is translated as CATSRGDRGRGYTF.

This chain connects TRBV6-4 to TRBJ1-1; D is perhaps TRBD1 (5 bases). V lost 2 bases to trimming and J lost 9 bases, with 13 bases between them. Per the germline V gene, CDR1 is MRHNA and CDR2 is SNTAGT. This CDR3 has 13 amino acids. CDR3 sequence: CASSDNQGVKAFF. The CDR3 region has the DNA TGTGCCAGCAGTGACAACCAAGGGGTCAAAGCTTTCTTT.

At least ten counts were recorded for this clonotype. The V and J genes are TRBV24-1 and TRBJ1-5; D is unresolved. V dropped 3 bases and J dropped 4 bases, with 12 bases sitting between them. Germline loops: CDR1 KGHDR, CDR2 SFDVKD. The CDR3 covers 15 residues. The CDR3 region is CATSDPGSLNQPQHF. The CDR3 DNA reads as TGTGCCACCAGTGATCCCGGGTCACTAAATCAGCCCCAGCATTTT.

Ten or more counts support this clonotype. The chain is built from TRBV28 and TRBJ2-5, with 13 positions matching TRBD2. The CDR3 length is 15 residues. Germline V CDR1 and CDR2: MDHEN, SYDVKM. J lost 5 bases, V lost 6 bases, and 6 bases had no gene match. DNA of the CDR3: TGTGCCAGCAGAACTAGCGGGAGGGCCGGTGAGACCCAGTACTTC. Its translation: CASRTSGRAGETQYF.

In its sample, this clonotype was seen many times. V usage is TRBV28 and J usage is TRBJ2-4; TRBD1 matches at 8 bases. The CDR3 length is 18 residues. In germline, CDR1 is MDHEN, CDR2 SYDVKM. With V trimmed by 6 bases and J by 0 bases, 13 bases remained unmatched. CDR3 nucleotide sequence: TGTGCCAGCAGGGCGCCGGGACAGGTATCAATAGCCAAAAACATTCAGTACTTC. Its protein is CASRAPGQVSIAKNIQYF. The full variable domain, rest sourced from reference TRBV28 and TRBJ2-4, is DVKVTQSSRYLVKRTGEKVFLECVQDMDHENMFWYRQDPGLGLRLIYFSYDVKMKEKGDIPEGYSVSREKKERFSLILESASTNQTSMYLCASRAPGQVSIAKNIQYFGAGTRLSVL.

This clonotype showed up many times. The V call is TRBV20-1, the J call TRBJ1-5; no clear D gene. With 5 bases removed from V and 0 bases from J, the gap between germline ends came to 5 bases. Germline V CDR1 and CDR2: DFQATT, SNEGSKA (reference sequence). The CDR3 is made up of 12 amino acids. In nucleotides, the CDR3 is TGCAGTGCTCGCAGTAGCAATCAGCCCCAGCATTTT. Encoded protein: CSARSSNQPQHF.

The rearrangement links TRBV6-2 or TRBV6-3 to TRBJ2-2, with 7 bases identical to TRBD1. Germline V CDR1 and CDR2: MNHEY, SVGEGT. With 4 bases clipped from V and 7 bases from J, the junction kept 6 bases outside the gene matches. This CDR3 spans 14 amino acids. The CDR3 region is CASSFKTGFGELFF. The DNA of the CDR3 is TGTGCCAGCAGTTTCAAGACAGGGTTCGGGGAGCTGTTTTTT.

The table lists this clonotype with many counts. This chain joins TRBV15 and TRBJ2-5; D unclear. Germline V gene sequence: CDR1 LNHNV, CDR2 YYDKDF (reference sequence). V was trimmed by 1 base and J by 5 bases, leaving 5 bases between them. The length of the CDR3 is 12 residues. CDR3 bases: TGTGCCACCAGCAGAGGGTCTGAGACCCAGTACTTC. Encoded protein: CATSRGSETQYF.

This clonotype was recorded at least ten times. This chain connects TRBV5-1 to TRBJ1-1; D unresolved. This CDR3 has 15 amino acids. V lost 0 bases and J 3 bases, leaving 12 bases between the germline ends. The germline CDR1 and CDR2 sequences are SGHRS and YFSETQ. The CDR3 reads CASSLGRIPDTEAFF. In DNA form, the CDR3 reads TGCGCCAGCAGCTTGGGGCGTATACCTGACACTGAAGCTTTCTTT. Drawing the rest from reference TRBV5-1 and TRBJ1-1, the complete variable domain is KAGVTQTPRYLIKTRGQQVTLSCSPISGHRSVSWYQQTPGQGLQFLFEYFSETQRNKGNFPGRFSGRQFSNSRSEMNVSTLELGDSALYLCASSLGRIPDTEAFFGQGTRLTVV.

The chain employs TRBV20-1 and TRBJ1-1; no reliable D call. CDR1 is DFQATT and CDR2 is SNEGSKA in the germline V gene (reference sequence). The CDR3 consists of 14 residues. CDR3 DNA sequence: TGCAGGCGGGTGAGTCGGGTAGGGAATACTGAAGCTTTCTTT. It yields the protein CRRVSRVGNTEAFF.

The chain is built from TRBV28 and TRBJ1-2, with D hard to call. Trimming took 5 bases from V and 5 from J, leaving 12 bases between them. The CDR3 totals 13 residues. From germline, CDR1 is MDHEN and CDR2 SYDVKM. CDR3 nucleotide sequence: TGTGCCAGCAGTGAGCTAACGGGGTATGGCTACACCTTC. Protein product: CASSELTGYGYTF.

At least ten counts were recorded for this clonotype. The genes are TRBV10-3 and TRBJ2-2; 7 positions agree with TRBD1. From germline, CDR1 is ENHRY and CDR2 SYGVKD. The CDR3 sequence is 18 residues long. Germline trimming cut 0 bases from V and 0 bases from J; bases unmatched to any gene: 7. CDR3 region: CAISESEAGGTNTGELFF. The CDR3 region has the DNA TGTGCCATCAGTGAGTCCGAGGCAGGGGGTACGAACACCGGGGAGCTGTTTTTT.

CDR3 DNA sequence: TGTGCCAGCAGTTTTGGCAGATCGATCTACGAGCAGTACTTC. Protein product: CASSFGRSIYEQYF. The gene calls are TRBV27 and TRBJ2-7; no definite D call. Trimming shortened V by 3 bases and J by 3 bases, and 12 bases separated the two germline ends. There are 14 residues in the CDR3. CDR1 is MNHEY and CDR2 is SMNVEV in the germline V gene (reference sequence).

This clonotype was recorded at least ten times. The chain has TRBV6-5 and TRBJ2-6, with D unresolved. V was trimmed by 3 bases and J by 0 bases, leaving 18 bases between them. The germline CDR1 and CDR2 sequences are MNHEY and SVGAGI. This CDR3 is built from 19 residues. The chain's CDR3 is CASSYGPVYSDSGANVLTF. In DNA, the CDR3 is TGTGCCAGCAGTTATGGTCCGGTATACAGTGACTCTGGGGCCAACGTCCTGACTTTC.

This rearrangement joins TRBV2 to TRBJ1-1, with a possible D match to TRBD1 (5 bases). Trimming removed 7 bases at V and 1 base at J, with 10 bases between. Germline CDR1 reads SNHLY; CDR2 reads FYNNEI. The CDR3 has 13 amino acids. The DNA for the CDR3 is TGTGCCAGCAACGGACACCCGAACACTGAAGCTTTCTTT. As protein: CASNGHPNTEAFF.

This clonotype was found many times. The chain employs TRBV6-5 and TRBJ2-5, with no clear D. Per germline, CDR1 MNHEY and CDR2 SVGAGI. This CDR3 spans 14 amino acids. The V end was cut by 6 bases, the J end by 5 bases, with 16 bases between. The CDR3 DNA reads TGTGCCAGCAGCAGGAGTTCCTCCGGGGAGACCCAGTACTTC. It yields the protein CASSRSSSGETQYF.

This clonotype occurred many times. J is TRBJ2-5 and V is TRBV20-1; D not certain. CDR1 DFQATT and CDR2 SNEGSKA come from the germline V gene (reference sequence). This CDR3 is built from 12 residues. Trimming removed 5 bases from V and 2 bases from J, with 9 bases in between. The CDR3 sequence is CSASDDQETQYF. The CDR3 DNA is TGCAGTGCTTCCGACGATCAAGAGACCCAGTACTTC.

The table lists this clonotype with many counts. The gene calls are TRBV5-1 and TRBJ2-1, with D hard to call. V was shortened by 0 bases and J by 0 bases, with 10 bases between the two germline ends. Germline V gives CDR1 SGHRS, CDR2 YFSETQ. The CDR3 has 16 amino acids. CDR3 protein: CASSLEVLSSYNEQFF. The CDR3 coding sequence is TGCGCCAGCAGCTTGGAGGTCCTCAGCTCCTACAATGAGCAGTTCTTC.

This clonotype was recorded at least ten times. The chain links TRBV20-1 to TRBJ2-2; D uncertain. CDR1 DFQATT and CDR2 SNEGSKA come from the germline V gene (reference sequence). V was clipped by 6 bases and J by 6 bases, with 8 bases between them. The CDR3 totals 11 residues. CDR3 nucleotide sequence: TGCAGTGCCAGTAGGTCCGGGGAGCTGTTTTTT. It encodes CSASRSGELFF.

This clonotype turned up a few times. The chain couples TRBV5-1 to TRBJ2-5, with D perhaps matching TRBD2 (5 bases). Trimming removed 4 bases from V and 5 bases from J, with 15 bases in between. There are 14 residues in the CDR3. CDR1 is SGHRS, CDR2 YFSETQ, per germline. In DNA form, the CDR3 reads TGCGCCAGCAGCCAGAGCGGAAGTGGGGAGACCCAGTACTTC. It yields the protein CASSQSGSGETQYF.

This clonotype was seen at least ten times. The chain joins TRBV7-8 to TRBJ2-5, with D uncertain. V lost 3 bases, J lost 1 base, and 6 bases lay in between. The CDR3 is 13 amino acids. Per the germline V gene, CDR1 is SGHVS and CDR2 is FQNEAQ. Here the CDR3 reads CASSFDTQETQYF. The DNA for the CDR3 is TGTGCCAGCAGCTTCGACACCCAAGAGACCCAGTACTTC.

V gene TRBV5-1 combines with J gene TRBJ2-7; the match to TRBD1 covers 8 bases. The germline gives CDR1 SGHRS, CDR2 YFSETQ. The CDR3 consists of 17 residues. Trimming removed 0 bases from V and 3 bases from J; junction bases left unmatched: 11. The CDR3 protein is CASSLGRAGGHYYEQYF. CDR3 DNA: TGCGCCAGCAGCTTGGGAAGGGCAGGGGGCCACTACTACGAGCAGTACTTC.

In this sample, this clonotype turned up many times. The chain links TRBV27 to TRBJ1-5; D not certain. This CDR3 region has 13 residues. Germline CDR1 is MNHEY and CDR2 is SMNVEV (reference sequence). V was clipped by 5 bases and J by 1 base, with 6 bases between them. The CDR3 sequence: CASSTWSNQPQHF. The CDR3 DNA is TGTGCCAGCAGTACCTGGAGCAATCAGCCCCAGCATTTT.

This chain uses TRBV12-3 or TRBV12-4 with TRBJ1-5; no definite D call. V was trimmed by 5 bases and J by 0 bases, leaving 11 bases between them. The CDR3 sequence is 15 residues long. CDR3 in amino acids: CASSRRENSNQPQHF. For the CDR3, the DNA is TGTGCCAGCAGTCGAAGGGAAAATAGCAATCAGCCCCAGCATTTT.

This clonotype has ten or more counts. This chain links TRBV25-1 with TRBJ1-1; weak D call: TRBD1 (5 bases). Germline-derived CDR1 and CDR2 are MGHDK and SYGVNS. Trimming stripped 1 base from V and 2 bases from J, with 11 bases between. CDR3 length: 15 amino acids. CDR3 sequence: CASSELGQGNTEAFF. The CDR3 DNA is TGTGCCAGCAGTGAATTAGGGCAGGGTAACACTGAAGCTTTCTTT.

The V and J genes are TRBV12-3 or TRBV12-4 and TRBJ2-2; 9 bases match TRBD1. The V and J ends lost 5 bases and 8 bases, in that order; junction bases with no gene match: 6. This CDR3 is built from 14 residues. The CDR3 DNA sequence: TGTGCCAGCAGTGAACAGGGGGCGCGGGGGGAGCTGTTTTTT. Translated: CASSEQGARGELFF.